The subject of this entry is one T cell receptor (beta chain). Antigen specificity is unknown. This record comes from a study of T cell repertoires in cytomegalovirus infection. In the study overall: CMV infection plus the matching HLA type was flagged by public TCR beta signatures.

General study findings and limits: Dominating the ex vivo response were HLA-C-restricted CMV-specific TCR beta clonotypes.

Using its own MiXCR run on the reads, TCRdb lists one record per CDR3 protein. This table holds roughly 700,000 distinct CDR3 sequences, roughly 30% found once. Germline V gene lookup returns CDR1 SGHNT and CDR2 YYREEE (reference sequence). V lost 3 bases and J lost 1; bases outside the gene matches: 7. This CDR3 has 18 amino acids. The sample consisted of cultured PBMCs, taken from culture after CMV antigen stimulation. The chain carries TRBV5-4 and TRBJ2-7; TRBD2 agrees at 16 bases. The TCR sequence derives from a human donor in good health (CMV status not recorded). Some clones in this sample may be carry-over from other donors' samples. DNA of the CDR3: TGTGCCAGCAGCTACGGGACTAGCGGGAGGGCCGGTTCCTACGAGCAGTACTTC. Translated: CASSYGTSGRAGSYEQYF.